This T cell receptor (beta chain) was profiled in a study of blood T cell repertoires in COVID-19. The assay was immunoSEQ multiplex PCR, and TCRdb's table has in-frame clones only and misses some. The table has around 330,000 clones, around nine tenths seen once. The CDR3 spans 13 residues. Germline-derived CDR1 and CDR2 are MDHEN and SYDVKM. The germline V and J ends were trimmed by 6 bases and 4 bases, with 12 bases remaining between them. The sequence was obtained from a woman in her forties or fifties with active or convalescent COVID-19. V and J are TRBV28 and TRBJ1-2; D uncertain. Sequenced input: peripheral blood. The CDR3 DNA is TGTGCCAGCAGCTTAGGGCCCACCTATGGCTACACCTTC. Amino acids: CASSLGPTYGYTF.